Listed below are T cell receptor beta chains from one sample, sequenced in a study of T cell repertoires in cytomegalovirus infection. No antigen has been identified for these receptors. TCRdb redid the calling of the reads with MiXCR, one entry per CDR3 protein. Of 700,000 to 850,000 distinct CDR3 sequences in the sample, approximately 32% were seen once. The specimen was cultured CD8+ T cells from PBMCs, collected from culture after CMV antigen stimulation. The receptors were sampled from a human donor in good health (CMV status not recorded). Some clones in this sample may be carry-over from other donors' samples. Each CDR3 is given with its conserved first and last residue. A D gene is named only where the DNA matches it firmly. The size of a clone is reported for some rows only, either as once, few or many, or as a class for expanded clones.

clone size: -; D gene: -; CDR3 length: 14; J gene: TRBJ2-1; V gene: TRBV7-8; CDR3 DNA: TGTGCCAGCAGCCTAGATACTCGAGGGGCTGAGCAGTTCTTC; CDR3 protein: CASSLDTRGAEQFF
clone size: few; D gene: -; CDR3 length: 13; J gene: TRBJ2-7; V gene: TRBV7-6; CDR3 DNA: TGTGCCAGCAGCTCCCGGGGCCAATACGAGCAGTACTTC; CDR3 protein: CASSSRGQYEQYF
clone size: -; D gene: TRBD1; CDR3 length: 14; J gene: TRBJ1-2; V gene: TRBV3-1; CDR3 DNA: TGTGCCAGCAGCCACCTCGACAGGGGGTATGGCTACACCTTC; CDR3 protein: CASSHLDRGYGYTF
clone size: few; D gene: -; CDR3 length: 15; J gene: TRBJ2-2; V gene: TRBV7-6; CDR3 DNA: TGTGCCAGCAGCTTAGTCCTTTCACACACCGGGGAGCTGTTTTTT; CDR3 protein: CASSLVLSHTGELFF
clone size: few; D gene: -; CDR3 length: 12; J gene: TRBJ1-3; V gene: TRBV29-1; CDR3 DNA: TGCAGCGTCCTAGACGGTGGAAACACCATATATTTT; CDR3 protein: CSVLDGGNTIYF
clone size: few; D gene: -; CDR3 length: 16; J gene: TRBJ2-4; V gene: TRBV6-1; CDR3 DNA: TGTGCCAGCAGTGAGGGGAGCGGACTAGCCAAAAACATTCAGTACTTC; CDR3 protein: CASSEGSGLAKNIQYF
clone size: -; D gene: TRBD2; CDR3 length: 21; J gene: TRBJ2-1; V gene: TRBV7-9; CDR3 DNA: TGTGCCAGCAGCGGAGCGTCCCCGGGACTAGCGGGGGGCCCCTCCTACAATGAGCAGTTCTTC; CDR3 protein: CASSGASPGLAGGPSYNEQFF
clone size: -; D gene: -; CDR3 length: 14; J gene: TRBJ2-1; V gene: TRBV7-9; CDR3 DNA: TGTGCCAGCAGCTCATTAGGGCCTTTGGATGAGCAGTTCTTC; CDR3 protein: CASSSLGPLDEQFF
clone size: -; D gene: -; CDR3 length: 17; J gene: TRBJ1-5; V gene: TRBV12-3/TRBV12-4; CDR3 DNA: TGTGCCAGCAGTCACGGGACGGACCTCTATAGCAATCAGCCCCAGCATTTT; CDR3 protein: CASSHGTDLYSNQPQHF
clone size: few; D gene: -; CDR3 length: 11; J gene: TRBJ2-7; V gene: TRBV12-3/TRBV12-4; CDR3 DNA: TGTGCCAGCCAACAGGGTTACGAGCAGTACTTC; CDR3 protein: CASQQGYEQYF
clone size: -; D gene: -; CDR3 length: 14; J gene: TRBJ2-1; V gene: TRBV7-8; CDR3 DNA: TGTGCCAGCAGCCTTAGGGGCAGGGTGGATGAGCAGTTCTTC; CDR3 protein: CASSLRGRVDEQFF
clone size: -; D gene: -; CDR3 length: 13; J gene: TRBJ1-1; V gene: TRBV6-5; CDR3 DNA: TGTGCCAGCAGCGGCGGAGAGTTCACTGAAGCTTTCTTT; CDR3 protein: CASSGGEFTEAFF
clone size: -; D gene: TRBD2; CDR3 length: 18; J gene: TRBJ2-3; V gene: TRBV29-1; CDR3 DNA: TGCAGCGCACGCTCTGGGACTAGCGGGGGGGTTGGCACAGATACGCAGTATTTT; CDR3 protein: CSARSGTSGGVGTDTQYF
clone size: -; D gene: -; CDR3 length: 14; J gene: TRBJ1-1; V gene: TRBV6-5; CDR3 DNA: TGTGCCAGCTGCCCCGACAGCATGAACACTGAAGCTTTCTTT; CDR3 protein: CASCPDSMNTEAFF
clone size: few; D gene: TRBD1; CDR3 length: 15; J gene: TRBJ2-1; V gene: TRBV27; CDR3 DNA: TGTGCCAGCAGTTTAAGGGGACGGACAGACAGGGTGGAGTTCTTC; CDR3 protein: CASSLRGRTDRVEFF
clone size: -; D gene: TRBD2; CDR3 length: 17; J gene: TRBJ2-3; V gene: TRBV6-5; CDR3 DNA: TGTGCCAGCAGTTACAGGGCAGCGGGGGGGTTAACAGATACGCAGTATTTT; CDR3 protein: CASSYRAAGGLTDTQYF
clone size: few; D gene: -; CDR3 length: 15; J gene: TRBJ2-3; V gene: TRBV6-5; CDR3 DNA: TGTGCCACCGCGCCGACGAGGACAATTTTCGATACGCAGTATTTT; CDR3 protein: CATAPTRTIFDTQYF
clone size: few; D gene: TRBD2; CDR3 length: 19; J gene: TRBJ2-2; V gene: TRBV6-2/TRBV6-3; CDR3 DNA: TGTGCCAGCAGTTCCTTACTAGCACTAGCGGACCAGAACACCGGGGAGCTGTTTTTT; CDR3 protein: CASSSLLALADQNTGELFF
clone size: -; D gene: TRBD1; CDR3 length: 11; J gene: TRBJ1-2; V gene: TRBV5-4; CDR3 DNA: TGTGCCGGGGGGGGACAGGGGGCCGGAGACTTC; CDR3 protein: CAGGGQGAGDF
clone size: -; D gene: -; CDR3 length: 15; J gene: TRBJ1-3; V gene: TRBV7-9; CDR3 DNA: TGTGCCAGCAGGGGACTTTCGAGCTCTGGAAACACCATATATTTT; CDR3 protein: CASRGLSSSGNTIYF
clone size: -; D gene: -; CDR3 length: 16; J gene: TRBJ1-3; V gene: TRBV12-3/TRBV12-4; CDR3 DNA: TGTGCCAGCAGTTTAGGGGGGGTCAAGACTGGAAACACCATATATTTT; CDR3 protein: CASSLGGVKTGNTIYF
clone size: -; D gene: TRBD1; CDR3 length: 12; J gene: TRBJ1-2; V gene: TRBV7-9; CDR3 DNA: TGTGCCAGCACTGACAGGGAGTTTGGCTACACCTTC; CDR3 protein: CASTDREFGYTF